One TCR beta chain is described in this entry. Trimming cost V 10 bases and J 4 bases; bases outside gene matches: 10. CDR1 and CDR2 from the germline V gene are MRHNA and SNTAGT. This CDR3 comprises 14 residues. This entry belongs to a study of blood T cell repertoires in COVID-19. Study background: Acute and convalescent COVID-19 specimens originated in the United States, Italy and Spain. T cells, B-cell-depleted T cells, or PBMCs provided the cDNA or gDNA that served as material.

Authors' methods: For nucleated cells, counts were estimated from reference gene primer amplification. TCRdb's table, derived via immunoSEQ multiplex PCR, lists solely in-frame clones and lacks some. That table is the source of V, J and clone size, and D and trimming were worked out from the DNA. The repertoire holds 250,000 to 350,000 clones, with roughly 86% as singletons. The sample taken for sequencing was peripheral blood. The sequence came from a woman aged 25 to 45 who had recovered from COVID-19. V and J are TRBV6-4 and TRBJ1-2; 9 positions match TRBD1. In DNA form, the CDR3 reads TGTGCCAACTACTGTGGGACAGGGTTCTATGGCTACACCTTC. This sequence encodes CANYCGTGFYGYTF.